This TCR beta chain emerged from a study of T cell responses to AZD1222 COVID-19 vaccine. Study-wide points: Unmutated variant regions reportedly attract nearly half of all spike-specific TCRs.

Note on this clone: Its antigen remains unidentified.

Germline V gene sequence: CDR1 MNHEY, CDR2 SMNVEV (reference sequence). The CDR3 sequence is 14 residues long. Between the trimmed V and J ends, which lost 4 bases and 1 base, there was a span of 11 bases. The data were produced by immunoSEQ multiplex PCR, yet TCRdb's version contains in-frame clones alone and is incomplete. The sample shows about 39,000 clones, roughly 88% of them seen only once. The specimen was peripheral blood, collected 28 days after the second dose of the MenACWY control vaccine. This sequence originates from an adult who received the MenACWY meningococcal vaccine as a control. The chain combines TRBV27 with TRBJ2-7, with D uncertain. The DNA for the CDR3 is TGTGCCAGCAGTTCCCCCCGCAGGTCCTACGAGCAGTACTTC. Encoded protein: CASSSPRRSYEQYF.